This T cell receptor beta chain was recorded in a study of metastatic and nonmetastatic thyroid tumors. Germline assignment: CDR1 MGHRA and CDR2 YSYEKL. This CDR3 region has 13 residues. V gave up 1 base and J gave up 3 bases, with 1 base separating them. Prior to thyroid surgery, none of the patients had received any treatment. TCRdb redid the clone calls on the PCR reads using MiXCR. The profile covers over 20,000 clones, with about 14% appearing a single time and 35% to 45% taken by the ten largest. The sample comprised blood. The TCR originated in a female donor with papillary thyroid cancer or a benign thyroid nodule (not recorded which). Some clones in this sample may be carry-over from other donors' samples. This chain uses TRBV4-1 with TRBJ2-6; D is uncertain. CDR3: CASSQVGANVLTF. The CDR3 nucleotides are TGCGCCAGCAGCCAAGTTGGGGCCAACGTCCTGACTTTC.